The clone carrying this TCR beta chain was seen only once. Its antigen is not identified. The data were produced by immunoSEQ multiplex PCR, yet TCRdb's version contains in-frame clones alone and is incomplete. The sample yields some 690,000 clones, about 90% seen once. The CDR3 length is 14 residues. Germline CDR1 reads WNHNN; CDR2 reads SYGVQD (reference sequence). The V and J ends lost 2 bases and 5 bases respectively, with 9 bases between them. This specimen comes from a study of shared clonotypes between healthy human individuals. About the research overall: Sampling drew on donors who were two women and a few men aged 18 to 49. Whole-study results and caveats: Sampling covered blood only; tissue repertoires likely differ.

The genes are TRBV10-1 and TRBJ2-2; D is unresolved. Sequences were obtained from memory CD8+ T cells from PBMCs. As for subset: CD45RO+ cells pooled with CCR7-negative TemRA cells. The sequence was collected from a man younger than 30 in good health. Some clones in this sample may be carry-over from other donors' samples. The CDR3 spells CASSEMSATGELFF. CDR3 nucleotides: TGCGCCAGCAGTGAGATGTCAGCTACCGGGGAGCTGTTTTTT.